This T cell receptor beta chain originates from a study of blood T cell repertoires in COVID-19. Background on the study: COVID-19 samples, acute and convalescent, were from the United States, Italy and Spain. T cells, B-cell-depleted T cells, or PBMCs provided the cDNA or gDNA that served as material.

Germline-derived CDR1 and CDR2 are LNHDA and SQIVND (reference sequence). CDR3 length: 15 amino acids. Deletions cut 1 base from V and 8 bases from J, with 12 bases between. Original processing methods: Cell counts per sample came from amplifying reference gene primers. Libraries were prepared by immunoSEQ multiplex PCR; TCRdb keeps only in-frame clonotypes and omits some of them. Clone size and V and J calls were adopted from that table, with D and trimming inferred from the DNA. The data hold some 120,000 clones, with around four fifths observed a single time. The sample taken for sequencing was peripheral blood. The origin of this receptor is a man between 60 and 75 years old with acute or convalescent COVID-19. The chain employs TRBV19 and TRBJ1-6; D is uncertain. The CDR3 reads CASSIATVVDSPLHF. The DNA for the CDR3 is TGTGCCAGTAGTATAGCTACGGTAGTAGATTCACCCCTCCACTTT.